The 18 T cell receptor beta chains given below trace back to one sample, sequenced in a study of shared clonotypes between healthy human individuals. The repertoire was sequenced with immunoSEQ multiplex PCR; TCRdb's copy has only in-frame clones and lacks some. The sample has around 560,000 clones; approximately 95% are singletons. Naive CD8 isolation took CD45RO-negative cells positively selected for CCR7 and excluded terminally differentiated effector memory CD45RA+ cells. The sequenced sample consisted of naive CD8+ T cells sorted from blood. Receptors originate from a woman aged 25 to 39 in good health.

The gene calls are TRBV28 and TRBJ1-4, with D possibly TRBD1 on 5 matching bases. Germline V gene data show CDR1 as MDHEN and CDR2 as SYDVKM. Trimming stripped 6 bases from V and 8 bases from J, with 19 bases between. The CDR3 has 15 amino acids. The CDR3 region is CASRIAGLGYEKLFF. CDR3 DNA sequence: TGTGCCAGCAGAATAGCGGGACTAGGGTACGAAAAACTGTTTTTT. The full variable domain, completed using reference TRBV28 and TRBJ1-4, is DVKVTQSSRYLVKRTGEKVFLECVQDMDHENMFWYRQDPGLGLRLIYFSYDVKMKEKGDIPEGYSVSREKKERFSLILESASTNQTSMYLCASRIAGLGYEKLFFGSGTQLSVL.

The V gene is TRBV6-1, the J gene TRBJ2-5; TRBD1 matches 9 bases. CDR1 is MNHNS and CDR2 is SASEGT in the germline V gene. The CDR3 is 17 amino acids. V dropped 2 bases and J dropped 4; count of bases not matched to a gene: 11. The CDR3 DNA reads as TGTGCCAGCAGTGAAAAGTGGTGGGGGACAGGGTCAGAGACCCAGTACTTC. It specifies CASSEKWWGTGSETQYF.

The chain uses TRBV28 and TRBJ2-2, with 8 nucleotides matching TRBD1. Trimming cost V 5 bases and J 6 bases; bases outside gene matches: 8. Per the germline V gene, CDR1 is MDHEN and CDR2 is SYDVKM. The CDR3 is 15 residues long. CDR3 amino acids: CASSVGQGSAGELFF. Here the CDR3 DNA reads TGTGCCAGCAGTGTCGGACAGGGAAGCGCCGGGGAGCTGTTTTTT. Variable domain in full (rest from reference TRBV28 and TRBJ2-2): DVKVTQSSRYLVKRTGEKVFLECVQDMDHENMFWYRQDPGLGLRLIYFSYDVKMKEKGDIPEGYSVSREKKERFSLILESASTNQTSMYLCASSVGQGSAGELFFGEGSRLTVL.

The chain links TRBV2 to TRBJ1-2, with 7 nucleotides matching TRBD1. CDR1 is SNHLY and CDR2 is FYNNEI in the germline V gene. V gave up 6 bases and J gave up 5 bases; unmatched junction bases: 3. This CDR3 is 12 amino acids long. The DNA for the CDR3 is TGTGCCAGCAGAGGGACAGCTTATGGCTACACCTTC. It translates to CASRGTAYGYTF.

The chain uses TRBV27 and TRBJ2-1, with 10 bases matching TRBD2. V shed 6 bases, J shed 2 bases, and the junction held 7 bases outside the gene matches. Germline-derived CDR1 and CDR2 are MNHEY and SMNVEV (reference sequence). This CDR3 contains 16 residues. The CDR3 reads CASRSPSGGTYNEQFF. The CDR3 DNA sequence: TGTGCCAGCAGATCTCCTAGCGGGGGTACCTACAATGAGCAGTTCTTC.

J is TRBJ1-3 and V is TRBV5-5, with a tentative D call TRBD1 (5 bases). Trimming cost V 0 bases and J 6 bases, with 13 bases left between them. The CDR3 sequence is 15 residues long. Looked up from germline, CDR1 is SGHKS and CDR2 is YYEKEE (reference sequence). CDR3 in amino acids: CASSLGPGHENTIYF. CDR3 coding DNA: TGTGCCAGCAGCTTGGGGCCAGGACACGAAAACACCATATATTTT.

J is TRBJ2-1 and V is TRBV19, with D perhaps assigned TRBD1 or TRBD2 (5 bases each). CDR3 size: 16 residues. Germline V gene sequence: CDR1 LNHDA, CDR2 SQIVND (reference sequence). V lost 5 bases and J lost 4, with 18 bases in between. CDR3 residues: CASSPRPGTSYNEQFF. CDR3 coding DNA: TGTGCCAGTAGTCCACGTCCAGGGACGTCGTACAATGAGCAGTTCTTC. The full variable domain, in which reference TRBV19 and TRBJ2-1 provide the parts outside the CDR3, is DGGITQSPKYLFRKEGQNVTLSCEQNLNHDAMYWYRQDPGQGLRLIYYSQIVNDFQKGDIAEGYSVSREKKESFPLTVTSAQKNPTAFYLCASSPRPGTSYNEQFFGPGTRLTVL.

The chain employs TRBV27 and TRBJ1-6, with D maybe TRBD1 (5 bases). The germline V gene encodes CDR1 MNHEY and CDR2 SMNVEV (reference sequence). The CDR3 has 15 amino acids. Trimming cost V 3 bases and J 5 bases, with 11 bases left between them. CDR3 sequence: CASSFGGTDNSPLHF. As DNA, the CDR3 is TGTGCCAGCAGTTTTGGTGGGACTGATAATTCACCCCTCCACTTT.

This chain connects TRBV28 to TRBJ2-5; 10 bases align to TRBD1. The CDR3 has 15 residues. V shed 5 bases, J shed 5 bases, and the junction held 8 bases outside the gene matches. In germline, CDR1 is MDHEN, CDR2 SYDVKM. CDR3 loop: CASSNRQGARETQYF. CDR3 coding DNA: TGTGCCAGCAGTAACAGACAGGGGGCAAGGGAGACCCAGTACTTC.

The chain is built from TRBV6-5 and TRBJ2-7, with D uncertain. Germline values: CDR1 MNHEY, CDR2 SVGAGI. Trimming removed 6 bases from V and 2 bases from J, with 11 bases in between. The CDR3 consists of 13 residues. CDR3 bases: TGTGCCAGCAGCCTGACACCTACCTACGAGCAGTACTTC. Its translation: CASSLTPTYEQYF.

The genes are TRBV27 and TRBJ2-7; 10 bases align to TRBD2. V lost 2 bases to trimming and J lost 1 base; unmatched junction nucleotides: 2. The CDR3 contains 15 residues. Per germline, CDR1 MNHEY and CDR2 SMNVEV (reference sequence). DNA of the CDR3: TGTGCCAGCAGTTTACGACTAGCGGGTTCCTACGAGCAGTACTTC. This translates into CASSLRLAGSYEQYF.

This chain uses TRBV27 with TRBJ2-1; D possibly uses TRBD1 or TRBD2 (5 bases each). V lost 1 base and J 2 bases, leaving 12 bases between the germline ends. CDR3 length: 16 residues. Germline V gene sequence: CDR1 MNHEY, CDR2 SMNVEV (reference sequence). For the CDR3, the DNA is TGTGCCAGCAGTTTATATGGGACGGGTACCTACAATGAGCAGTTCTTC. It translates to CASSLYGTGTYNEQFF.

The chain has TRBV5-1 and TRBJ2-7; TRBD2 aligns across 10 bases. Per the germline V gene, CDR1 is SGHRS and CDR2 is YFSETQ. The CDR3 extends over 15 amino acids. With V trimmed by 0 bases and J by 6 bases, 6 bases remained unmatched. The CDR3 DNA follows: TGCGCCAGCAGCTTGGACCCTAGCGGGGGATTCGAGCAGTACTTC. This sequence encodes CASSLDPSGGFEQYF.

This chain links TRBV2 with TRBJ2-5, with 10 nucleotides matching TRBD2. CDR1 is SNHLY and CDR2 is FYNNEI in the germline V gene. The CDR3 sequence is 14 residues long. V lost 7 bases, J lost 6 bases, and 8 bases stayed unmatched. CDR3 DNA: TGTGCCAGCATAAGGCTAGCGGGGGCGCAGACCCAGTACTTC. This gives the protein CASIRLAGAQTQYF.

Regarding this clone: This specimen includes other DNA sequences encoding the same CDR3. This chain links TRBV27 with TRBJ2-7; 7 bases agree with TRBD2. With 3 bases clipped from V and 0 bases from J, the junction kept 2 bases outside the gene matches. Germline V CDR1 and CDR2: MNHEY, SMNVEV (reference sequence). This CDR3 has 14 amino acids. The CDR3 coding sequence is TGTGCCAGCAGTTTCGGCGGGAGCTCCTACGAGCAGTACTTC. It yields the protein CASSFGGSSYEQYF.

This chain connects TRBV7-8 to TRBJ2-1; 10 bases agree with TRBD2. Germline CDR1 and CDR2: SGHVS and FQNEAQ. The V gene end was trimmed by 1 base and the J gene end by 9 bases; junction bases not matched to a gene: 9. The CDR3 has 16 residues. Written as DNA, the CDR3 is TGTGCCAGCAGCTTAGATCGCGGGACTAGCGTCGGTGAGCAGTTCTTC. Translation: CASSLDRGTSVGEQFF.

The V call is TRBV6-5, the J call TRBJ2-5, with 7 bases aligning to TRBD2. The ends lost 6 bases at V and 4 bases at J; junction bases unmatched: 8. CDR3 length equals 14 residues. The V gene's germline CDR1 is MNHEY and CDR2 SVGAGI. The CDR3 protein is CASRIRGSGETQYF. CDR3 bases: TGTGCCAGCAGAATACGCGGGAGTGGAGAGACCCAGTACTTC.

This clone has more than one count but fewer than ten. V and J are TRBV7-9 and TRBJ2-7; 11 bases line up with TRBD1. V shed 4 bases, J shed 3 bases, and the junction held 5 bases outside the gene matches. The CDR3 contains 15 residues. Germline V lookup: CDR1 SEHNR, CDR2 FQNEAQ (reference sequence). CDR3 nucleotides: TGTGCCAGCAGCTCCCGGGACAGGGGGTTCTACGAGCAGTACTTC. Translated: CASSSRDRGFYEQYF. Filled out from reference TRBV7-9 and TRBJ2-7, the complete variable domain reads DTGVSQNPRHKITKRGQNVTFRCDPISEHNRLYWYRQTLGQGPEFLTYFQNEAQLEKSRLLSDRFSAERPKGSFSTLEIQRTEQGDSAMYLCASSSRDRGFYEQYFGPGTRLTVT.